Following are 27 T cell receptor beta chains from one sample sequenced in a study of CD8 T cells in ankylosing spondylitis. Study-wide points: About eight highly homologous variants made up a TCR beta motif that seemed to typify ankylosing spondylitis blood.

No antigen has been identified for these receptors. MiXCR, run by TCRdb on the 5' RACE reads, gives a single entry per CDR3 protein. The sample lists about 800,000 distinct CDR3 sequences, about an eighth seen once, with more than 0.5% in the top ten. Specimen: blood, either unsorted or a sorted T cell fraction (not recorded which). The receptors stem from a male donor with ankylosing spondylitis.

This clonotype was seen a handful of times. This chain connects TRBV12-3 or TRBV12-4 to TRBJ2-2, with a weak D call TRBD2 (6 bases). V was shortened by 8 bases and J by 1 base, with 11 bases between the two germline ends. The CDR3 runs 14 residues. CDR3: CASDSGVNTGELFF. The CDR3 nucleotides read TGTGCCAGCGATAGCGGCGTGAACACCGGGGAGCTGTTTTTT.

This clonotype was seen ten or more times. The J gene is TRBJ2-2, the V gene TRBV20-1; D is unclear. This CDR3 is 13 amino acids long. V lost 3 bases and J lost 7, with 12 bases in between. Germline V gene sequence: CDR1 DFQATT, CDR2 SNEGSKA (reference sequence). CDR3 bases: TGCAGTGCTAGGTCCCTGGCGGTCGGGGAGCTGTTTTTT. Its protein is CSARSLAVGELFF.

The chain has TRBV15 and TRBJ1-2; 10 positions match TRBD1. With V trimmed by 3 bases and J by 8 bases, 6 bases remained unmatched. The germline CDR1 and CDR2 sequences are LNHNV and YYDKDF (reference sequence). The CDR3 loop spans 14 amino acids. In DNA, the CDR3 is TGTGCCACCAGCAGGGCCGGGACAGGGGAGGGCTACACCTTC. This sequence encodes CATSRAGTGEGYTF.

A few counts support this clonotype. This chain connects TRBV7-8 to TRBJ2-7, with D hard to call. CDR1 SGHVS and CDR2 FQNEAQ come from the germline V gene. The V end was cut by 4 bases, the J end by 4 bases, with 11 bases between. The CDR3 is 13 amino acids. Here the CDR3 reads CASSSPPWYEQYF. In nucleotides, the CDR3 is TGTGCCAGCAGCTCTCCCCCCTGGTACGAGCAGTACTTC.

This clonotype appeared a few times. The chain has TRBV5-1 and TRBJ2-7, with no clear D. CDR1 SGHRS and CDR2 YFSETQ come from the germline V gene. Deletions cut 1 base from V and 6 bases from J, with 17 bases between. This CDR3 has 15 residues. The CDR3 loop is CASSLFGSWGTEQYF. The CDR3 region has the DNA TGCGCCAGCAGCTTGTTTGGTAGCTGGGGTACCGAGCAGTACTTC.

The CDR3 DNA is TGTGCCATCAGTGAGTCCAAGGTGGGCCCTGCAAGCTACACCTTC. As protein: CAISESKVGPASYTF. The V call is TRBV10-3, the J call TRBJ1-2, with D unresolved. CDR1 is ENHRY, CDR2 SYGVKD, per germline. Between the trimmed V and J ends, which lost 0 bases and 9 bases, there was a span of 17 bases. The CDR3 runs 15 residues.

This clonotype was counted between two and nine times. The chain carries TRBV6-1 and TRBJ2-3, with D possibly matching TRBD2 (6 bases). Germline V gene data show CDR1 as MNHNS and CDR2 as SASEGT. This CDR3 spans 13 amino acids. Between the trimmed V and J ends, which lost 6 bases and 4 bases, there was a span of 11 bases. The DNA of the CDR3 is TGTGCCAGCAGGGCGTGGGAGGCAGATACGCAGTATTTT. It specifies CASRAWEADTQYF.

This clonotype came up a few times. The chain couples TRBV6-1 to TRBJ2-7, with a possible D match to TRBD2 (5 bases). With 7 bases removed from V and 2 bases from J, the gap between germline ends came to 15 bases. The CDR3 length is 14 residues. Looked up from germline, CDR1 is MNHNS and CDR2 is SASEGT. The CDR3, as DNA: TGTGCCAGCAAGAATACTGGGAGTGCCTACGAGCAGTACTTC. This gives the protein CASKNTGSAYEQYF.

This chain links TRBV5-1 with TRBJ1-3; possibly TRBD1 for D (5 bases). Germline V CDR1 and CDR2: SGHRS, YFSETQ. The CDR3 spans 17 residues. The V end lost 4 bases, the J end lost 0 bases, and 17 bases lay between the germline ends. The CDR3: CASSAELGEASGNTIYF. DNA for the CDR3: TGCGCCAGCAGCGCCGAACTAGGGGAAGCCTCTGGAAACACCATATATTTT.

This clonotype was seen a handful of times. This chain connects TRBV20-1 to TRBJ1-6; no clear D gene. Trimming stripped 0 bases from V and 10 bases from J, with 7 bases between. This CDR3 region has 12 residues. The germline V gene has CDR1 DFQATT and CDR2 SNEGSKA (reference sequence). The CDR3 loop reads CSARDRTSPLHF. DNA of the CDR3: TGCAGTGCTAGAGACAGGACCTCACCCCTCCACTTT.

This clonotype was counted between two and nine times. The chain uses TRBV9 and TRBJ2-7; D is possibly TRBD2 (6 bases). This CDR3 spans 15 amino acids. Trimming pared 1 base from V and 5 bases from J, leaving 16 bases between. Per the germline V gene, CDR1 is SGDLS and CDR2 is YYNGEE. CDR3 nucleotides: TGTGCCAGCAGCGTACGGTCAGGGACTTGGGACGAGCAGTACTTC. Translated, it gives CASSVRSGTWDEQYF.

This clonotype was observed many times. V usage is TRBV20-1 and J usage is TRBJ2-1; 11 nucleotides align to TRBD2. V dropped 6 bases and J dropped 5; count of bases not matched to a gene: 6. The CDR3 runs to 14 residues. The V gene's germline CDR1 is DFQATT and CDR2 SNEGSKA (reference sequence). CDR3 sequence (DNA): TGCAGTGCCGAAACTAGCGGGAGCGACAATGAGCAGTTCTTC. The encoded protein is CSAETSGSDNEQFF.

The genes are TRBV6-1 and TRBJ2-7, with TRBD2 as a possible D gene (6 bases). V gave up 8 bases and J gave up 3 bases, with 17 bases separating them. Germline V CDR1 and CDR2: MNHNS, SASEGT. CDR3 size: 14 residues. The CDR3 region is CASWREGLDYEQYF. CDR3 nucleotides: TGTGCCAGCTGGCGAGAGGGACTTGACTACGAGCAGTACTTC.

There are many counts of this clonotype. CDR3 sequence reads: CASSPGQGNTEAFF. In DNA, the CDR3 is TGTGCCAGCAGCCCGGGACAGGGGAACACTGAAGCTTTCTTT. The V gene is TRBV7-9, the J gene TRBJ1-1; TRBD1 aligns across 9 bases. Trimming cost V 5 bases and J 1 base; bases outside gene matches: 2. CDR3 length: 14 amino acids. Germline V lookup: CDR1 SEHNR, CDR2 FQNEAQ (reference sequence).

In its sample, this clonotype was seen a few times. J is TRBJ2-1 and V is TRBV20-1; 10 nucleotides agree with TRBD2. Germline-derived CDR1 and CDR2 are DFQATT and SNEGSKA (reference sequence). With 5 bases clipped from V and 5 bases from J, the junction kept 6 bases outside the gene matches. This CDR3 has 14 residues. CDR3 bases: TGCAGTGCTTCTCTAGCGGGGGACCACAATGAGCAGTTCTTC. Protein sequence: CSASLAGDHNEQFF.

This clonotype showed up many times. V usage is TRBV24-1 and J usage is TRBJ2-7; D possibly corresponds to TRBD2 (6 bases). Looked up from germline, CDR1 is KGHDR and CDR2 is SFDVKD. The CDR3 has 13 amino acids. V was shortened by 3 bases and J by 4 bases, with 9 bases between the two germline ends. The CDR3 spells CATSDPGTYEQYF. Here the CDR3 DNA reads TGTGCCACCAGTGATCCTGGGACTTACGAGCAGTACTTC.

This clonotype was counted at least ten times. The V and J genes are TRBV29-1 and TRBJ2-2; D may correspond to TRBD1 or TRBD2 (5 bases each). The CDR3 extends over 13 amino acids. Trimming pared 4 bases from V and 4 bases from J, leaving 10 bases between. The germline V gene has CDR1 SQVTM and CDR2 ANQGSEA. This chain's CDR3 is CSVVRGRTGELFF. CDR3 nucleotides: TGCAGCGTTGTGAGGGGTCGCACCGGGGAGCTGTTTTTT.

This clonotype was found a few times. The V and J genes are TRBV12-3 or TRBV12-4 and TRBJ1-3; 7 bases are shared with TRBD1. J was trimmed by 4 bases and V by 5 bases; bases with no gene match: 8. This CDR3 is built from 15 residues. The CDR3 DNA follows: TGTGCCAGCAGTGCAATAGGGGGCTTCGGAAACACCATATATTTT. Its protein product is CASSAIGGFGNTIYF.

This clonotype was detected a few times. The chain links TRBV20-1 to TRBJ1-2; 8 bases map to TRBD1. Germline V gene lookup returns CDR1 DFQATT and CDR2 SNEGSKA (reference sequence). The CDR3 runs to 13 residues. With 5 bases clipped from V and 5 bases from J, the junction kept 7 bases outside the gene matches. The CDR3 region has the DNA TGCAGTGCTGGTTATAGGACAGGGTATGGCTACACCTTC. Its protein is CSAGYRTGYGYTF.

The chain has TRBV5-1 and TRBJ1-4; D remains unclear. The CDR3 sequence is 14 residues long. The germline V gene has CDR1 SGHRS and CDR2 YFSETQ. Trimming shortened V by 2 bases and J by 10 bases, and 15 bases separated the two germline ends. CDR3 nucleotide sequence: TGCGCCAGCAGCTTACGGCAGAATGATGGAAAACTGTTTTTT. This gives the protein CASSLRQNDGKLFF.

This clonotype was counted ten times or more. The chain is built from TRBV5-1 and TRBJ1-2; maybe TRBD1 (6 bases). CDR3 length: 12 residues. The germline V and J ends were trimmed by 4 bases and 6 bases, with 10 bases remaining between them. Germline V gene sequence: CDR1 SGHRS, CDR2 YFSETQ. Here the CDR3 reads CASSTQGDGYTF. The CDR3 coding sequence is TGCGCCAGCAGCACACAGGGTGATGGCTACACCTTC.

CDR3 in DNA: TGCAGTGCCGCAGAGGGGGGAAAGGCTAACTATGGCTACACCTTC. This sequence encodes CSAAEGGKANYGYTF. This chain connects TRBV20-1 to TRBJ1-2; D possibly corresponds to TRBD1 (6 bases). Trimming stripped 6 bases from V and 0 bases from J, with 17 bases between. This CDR3 contains 15 residues. Germline-derived CDR1 and CDR2 are DFQATT and SNEGSKA (reference sequence).

The chain links TRBV5-4 to TRBJ2-7; possibly TRBD1 for D (6 bases). Germline assignment: CDR1 SGHNT and CDR2 YYREEE (reference sequence). This CDR3 spans 13 amino acids. Trimming removed 3 bases at V and 4 bases at J, with 11 bases between. CDR3 region: CASSSMGQYEQYF. CDR3 nucleotide sequence: TGTGCCAGCAGCTCGATGGGACAATACGAGCAGTACTTC.

This clonotype was seen repeatedly, ten times or more. The chain combines TRBV20-1 with TRBJ2-5; D uncertain. V lost 2 bases and J lost 2, with 9 bases in between. The germline V gene has CDR1 DFQATT and CDR2 SNEGSKA (reference sequence). This CDR3 has 13 amino acids. CDR3: CSARLNPQETQYF. The CDR3 bases are TGCAGTGCTAGACTGAATCCTCAAGAGACCCAGTACTTC.

The genes are TRBV6-2 or TRBV6-3 and TRBJ2-5; possible D gene TRBD1, 6 bases. Germline V gene data show CDR1 as MNHEY and CDR2 as SVGEGT. The CDR3 sequence is 14 residues long. Trimming left V 6 bases short and J 1 base short, with 12 bases between. CDR3 protein: CASSTRTVQETQYF. Here the CDR3 DNA reads TGTGCCAGCAGCACTAGGACAGTCCAAGAGACCCAGTACTTC.

This rearrangement joins TRBV6-1 to TRBJ2-7, with D possibly being TRBD1 (6 bases). Germline V gives CDR1 MNHNS, CDR2 SASEGT. The CDR3 spans 13 residues. V was shortened by 6 bases and J by 2 bases, with 11 bases between the two germline ends. As DNA, the CDR3 is TGTGCCAGCAGACGAAACAGGGCCTACGAGCAGTACTTC. This translates into CASRRNRAYEQYF.

The V call is TRBV10-2, the J call TRBJ2-3, with 9 bases fitting TRBD2. V lost 5 bases and J lost 2; bases outside the gene matches: 5. The CDR3 is made up of 15 amino acids. Per the germline V gene, CDR1 is WSHSY and CDR2 is SAAADI. Here the CDR3 DNA reads TGCGCCAGCAGTCCCCTAGCGGGGTTCACAGATACGCAGTATTTT. It encodes CASSPLAGFTDTQYF.